This note documents a single TCR beta chain sequence. This clonotype was recorded at least ten times. No cognate antigen has been identified for it. Nothing much larger sits one base from this clone, and base qualities are not available. For CDR1 and CDR2, the germline V gene lists SGHRS and YFSETQ. The junction shows trimming of 1 base on V and 1 base on J, plus 7 bases between the germline ends. The cysteine opens and the phenylalanine closes a CDR3 of 14 amino acids. Here the CDR3 DNA is all that survives: 42 bases in frame from base 1. The data stem from a study of blood T cells in healthy people across ages (dated by TCRdb to 2013 to 2016). With respect to the entire study: In model experiments, roughly one uniquely barcoded TCR beta cDNA molecule per two T cells was captured by template switching. Age-related changes in TCR beta repertoire diversity were measured in the study by deep sequencing normalized with unique cDNA molecular identifiers. Donors were grouped into four age groups: young (average 16 years), middle-aged (over 35), aged (around 62) and long-lived (approximately 81). To avoid experimental bias, donors of different ages were spread randomly across the sequencing lanes. Using the same blood draw, the study looked at two additional independent replicas of 1 million unique cDNA reads for two donors, one aged 18 to 30 and the other aged 80 or older. Overall study outcomes, separate from this receptor: Bulk unsorted PBMC profiling prevented conclusive comparison of naive and antigen-experienced compartments. There was a strong correlation between observed TCR beta diversity and the percentage of naive T cells measured by flow cytometry. Estimates of total diversity from one million sequenced T cells were regarded as lower bounds and underestimates. As age increased, observed TCR beta diversity per million T cells dropped in a roughly linear way, and a significant reduction was already evident by age around 41. Compared with the aged group, the long-lived group had more naive CD4+ T cells, fewer expanded clones and increased TCR diversity, a pattern suggesting age selection. Because the CMV infection status of the donors was unknown, age-related changes in expanded clonotypes may potentially have been confounded.

Library preparation used 5' RACE. Instrument used: Illumina HiSeq 2500. A second 7 to 11 cycle PCR used a sample-barcoded 5' primer and a J-beta primer mix. A unique molecular identifier was introduced onto each TCR beta cDNA molecule by a template-switch 5' adaptor carrying 12 random nucleotides. At least 2.5 million CDR3-containing paired-end reads were obtained from each sample. First-strand cDNA was synthesized from all RNA with the Mint cDNA synthesis kit, primed by a TRBC-specific oligonucleotide. Following uracil-DNA glycosylase treatment, a first 18-cycle PCR with universal primers M1SS and BC2_uni_R was performed on all cDNA. The study's processing was this. For normalization, 1 million high-quality reads were randomly selected from each sample, with every read carrying a distinct molecular identifier. Instead of being binned into consensus sequences, reads that shared molecular identifiers were thrown out. MiTCR, with a Q25 quality threshold and the strictest error-elimination algorithm, was used for CDR3 identification, clonotype clustering and error correction. Lower-bound total TCR beta diversity was estimated with a nonparametric unseen species model using Euler transformation. TCRdb redid the processing of the public reads, applying fastp at Q25 and MiXCR, and retained in-frame beta chains. All rows with the same CDR3 protein become a single entry with the most common DNA and genes. The V and J calls reflect TCRdb's pipeline rather than the authors' work. In all, the sample holds approximately 1.5 million distinct CDR3 sequences, and roughly a third of those were seen once. The ten top clones hold about 11% of the sample.

The donors were some 36 Caucasian individuals from Russia, aged 6 to 90 years, who were systemically healthy. About 10 milliliters of peripheral blood were drawn from each donor into EDTA-treated Vacutainer tubes. PBMCs were isolated by Ficoll-Paque density-gradient centrifugation, with at least 6 million obtained per sample. Total RNA was extracted from PBMCs with Trizol reagent, with at least 6 micrograms obtained per sample. The percentages of naive CD45RAhigh/CD27high T cells were determined by flow cytometry on a PBMC aliquot from every donor. The source material was blood. The sequence is built from TRBV5-1 and TRBJ2-3, with a weak D call of TRBD1 (5 bases match). The TCR was taken from a woman aged 25-40 years in good health. The base sequence is TGCGCCAGCAGCTTGCCGACAGGCACAGATACGCAGTATTTT. This codes for CASSLPTGTDTQYF.